This T cell receptor (beta chain) was sequenced during a study of identical twins. TCRdb re-derived calls from the 5' RACE reads in MiXCR, one entry per CDR3 protein. This repertoire shows about 520,000 distinct CDR3 sequences, 20% to 25% found once; its top ten account for about 0.91%. Trimming removed 3 bases from V and 0 bases from J, with 8 bases in between. The CDR3 runs 14 residues. The same data also contributed to another study, on T cells expressing NK-cell markers. This second study notes: In several experiments, sorting was restricted to alpha-beta TCR T cells by an anti-gamma-delta TCR antibody. Top CD8+ clonotypes included the dominant CD3+CD56+NKG2C+ clonotypes in several donors.

The sequenced sample was CD4+ T cells sorted from blood. This sequence originates from a woman under 30 in good health. The genes are TRBV12-3 or TRBV12-4 and TRBJ1-1; D is ambiguous. CDR3 bases: TGTGCCAGCAGTTTCCCAATCATGAACACTGAAGCTTTCTTT. This sequence encodes CASSFPIMNTEAFF.